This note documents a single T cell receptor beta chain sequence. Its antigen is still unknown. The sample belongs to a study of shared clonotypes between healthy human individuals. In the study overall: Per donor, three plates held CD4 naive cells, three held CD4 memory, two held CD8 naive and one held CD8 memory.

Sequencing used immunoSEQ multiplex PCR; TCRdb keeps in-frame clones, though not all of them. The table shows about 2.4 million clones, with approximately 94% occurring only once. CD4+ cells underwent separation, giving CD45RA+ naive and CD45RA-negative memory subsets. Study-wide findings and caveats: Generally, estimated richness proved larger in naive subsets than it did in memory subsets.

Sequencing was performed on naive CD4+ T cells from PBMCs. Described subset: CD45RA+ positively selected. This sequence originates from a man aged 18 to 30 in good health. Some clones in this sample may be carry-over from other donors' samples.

The CDR3 is CASSLFGLAGGLSYEQYF. The CDR3 DNA sequence: TGTGCCAGCAGCTTATTTGGTCTAGCGGGAGGTCTATCCTACGAGCAGTACTTC. The chain links TRBV7-3 to TRBJ2-7; TRBD2 matches at 11 bases. Germline CDR1 reads SGHTA; CDR2 reads FQGTGA. Trimming cost V 2 bases and J 1 base; bases outside gene matches: 10. The CDR3 spans 18 residues.